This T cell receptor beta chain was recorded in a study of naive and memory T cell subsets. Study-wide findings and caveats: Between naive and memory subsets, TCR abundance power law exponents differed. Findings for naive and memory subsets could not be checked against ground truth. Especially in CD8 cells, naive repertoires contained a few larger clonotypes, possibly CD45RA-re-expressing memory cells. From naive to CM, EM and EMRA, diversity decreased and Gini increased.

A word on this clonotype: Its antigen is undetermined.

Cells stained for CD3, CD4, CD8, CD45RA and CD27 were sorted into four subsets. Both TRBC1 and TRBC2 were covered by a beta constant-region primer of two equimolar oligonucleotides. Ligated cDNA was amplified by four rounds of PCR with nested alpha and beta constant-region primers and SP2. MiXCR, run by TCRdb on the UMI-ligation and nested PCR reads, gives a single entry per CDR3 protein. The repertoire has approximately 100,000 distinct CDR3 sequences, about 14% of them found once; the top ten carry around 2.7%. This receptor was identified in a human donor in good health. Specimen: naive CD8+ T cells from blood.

CDR3 nucleotides: TGTGCCAGCAGAACGGAGTTCACAGATACGCAGTATTTT. The encoded protein is CASRTEFTDTQYF. This sequence joins TRBV6-5 and TRBJ2-3; unclear D gene. V lost 6 bases to trimming and J lost 2 bases, with 9 bases between them. The V gene's germline CDR1 is MNHEY and CDR2 SVGAGI. The length of the CDR3 is 13 residues.